The 32 T cell receptor beta chains in this list originate from one sample, sequenced in a study of patients and donors after allogeneic stem cell transplantation. TCRdb used MiXCR to reprocess the RT-PCR reads, holding one entry per CDR3 protein. The sample lists more than 850,000 distinct CDR3 sequences, about a sixth occurring once. The specimen sequenced was blood, either unsorted or a sorted T cell fraction (not recorded which). The receptor source for this set is a human donor who was either an allogeneic HSCT recipient or a stem cell or donor lymphocyte infusion donor (not recorded which). It is not recorded whose cells these are; they may come from a transplant donor.

V is TRBV20-1 and J is TRBJ2-1, with TRBD2 matching 8 bases. Trimming at V came to 2 bases and at J to 3 bases, leaving 9 bases not matched to a gene. This CDR3 region has 16 residues. Germline V gene data show CDR1 as DFQATT and CDR2 as SNEGSKA (reference sequence). CDR3 loop: CSARSLAGGLYNEQFF. CDR3 nucleotides: TGCAGTGCTAGAAGTCTGGCGGGAGGCCTCTACAATGAGCAGTTCTTC.

In its sample, this clonotype was seen a few times. The genes are TRBV21-1 and TRBJ2-5; the table gives TRBD1 as D, unverified against the DNA. TRBV21-1 is an annotated pseudogene. The CDR3 has 16 residues. CDR3 sequence (DNA): TGTGCCAGCAGCAAAGACAGGGACGAGGGGCAAGAGACCCAGTACTTC. Translation: CASSKDRDEGQETQYF.

The chain has TRBV10-3 and TRBJ1-1; TRBD1 might be the D (5 bases). CDR1 is ENHRY and CDR2 is SYGVKD in the germline V gene. Trimming stripped 6 bases from V and 0 bases from J, with 11 bases between. The CDR3 is made up of 14 amino acids. CDR3 in DNA: TGTGCCATCAGGAAGGGACTGCTGAACACTGAAGCTTTCTTT. Amino acid sequence: CAIRKGLLNTEAFF.

This sequence joins TRBV13 and TRBJ2-5; D possibly uses TRBD1 or TRBD2 (7 bases each). The CDR3 is made up of 17 amino acids. Trimming left V 1 base short and J 1 base short, with 16 bases between. CDR1 is PRHDT and CDR2 is FYEKMQ in the germline V gene (reference sequence). The CDR3 sequence: CASSLESAGGAQETQYF. CDR3 bases: TGTGCCAGCAGCTTAGAATCAGCAGGGGGGGCCCAAGAGACCCAGTACTTC.

The V and J genes are TRBV29-1 and TRBJ1-1, with D hard to call. With 5 bases removed from V and 0 bases from J, the gap between germline ends came to 13 bases. The germline V gene has CDR1 SQVTM and CDR2 ANQGSEA. The CDR3 length is 14 residues. The CDR3 nucleotides read TGCAGCGTTCGGCAGATACTCATGAACACTGAAGCTTTCTTT. Its translation is CSVRQILMNTEAFF.

This chain joins TRBV12-3 or TRBV12-4 and TRBJ1-5, with 10 bases aligning to TRBD1. V lost 3 bases to trimming and J lost 6 bases; unmatched junction nucleotides: 14. CDR3 length: 18 amino acids. CDR3 region: CASSFPPDGTGVGQPQHF. In DNA, the CDR3 is TGTGCCAGCAGTTTCCCACCCGACGGGACAGGGGTGGGTCAGCCCCAGCATTTT.

This clonotype was recorded many times. CDR3 coding DNA: TGTGCCATCAGTGAGTCGATCGGGGTCACAGATACGCAGTATTTT. Protein: CAISESIGVTDTQYF. This rearrangement joins TRBV10-3 to TRBJ2-3; D perhaps matches TRBD2 (5 bases). Germline CDR1 is ENHRY and CDR2 is SYGVKD. The CDR3 spans 15 residues. Trimming removed 0 bases from V and 2 bases from J, with 9 bases in between.

The sample holds a few counts of this clonotype. V is TRBV9 and J is TRBJ2-1; tentative D call: TRBD2 (6 bases). The V gene's germline CDR1 is SGDLS and CDR2 YYNGEE. Trimming cost V 2 bases and J 6 bases, with 15 bases left between them. This CDR3 is 15 amino acids long. The CDR3 region has the DNA TGTGCCAGCAGCGTTGGGCTAGCGAAGGTCAATGAGCAGTTCTTC. As protein: CASSVGLAKVNEQFF.

The table lists this clonotype with a count of one. The chain is built from TRBV20-1 and TRBJ1-1; D gene uncertain. Looked up from germline, CDR1 is DFQATT and CDR2 is SNEGSKA (reference sequence). The V end lost 3 bases, the J end lost 4 bases, and 9 bases lay between the germline ends. The CDR3 extends over 12 amino acids. This CDR3 reads CSASPDFTEAFF. CDR3 nucleotides: TGCAGTGCTAGTCCAGATTTCACTGAAGCTTTCTTT.

This clonotype was counted only a few times. Here the CDR3 reads CASSQRLAGGSNEQFF. The CDR3 DNA sequence: TGCGCCAGCAGCCAAAGACTAGCGGGAGGGTCGAATGAGCAGTTCTTC. The gene calls are TRBV5-1 and TRBJ2-1, with 14 bases lining up with TRBD2. With 4 bases clipped from V and 7 bases from J, the junction kept 7 bases outside the gene matches. The CDR3 sequence is 16 residues long. Germline CDR1 reads SGHRS; CDR2 reads YFSETQ.

This clonotype turned up a few times. This chain joins TRBV24-1 and TRBJ1-1; no clear D. V was pared by 9 bases and J by 4 bases, with 5 bases between. CDR3 length equals 10 residues. The V gene's germline CDR1 is KGHDR and CDR2 SFDVKD. The CDR3 nucleotides are TGTGCCACCCGGGGCACTGAAGCTTTCTTT. Translating it yields CATRGTEAFF.

The table lists this clonotype with many counts. The chain carries TRBV6-1 and TRBJ2-5; the match to TRBD1 covers 7 bases. Germline V gives CDR1 MNHNS, CDR2 SASEGT. The length of the CDR3 is 15 residues. V was pared by 6 bases and J by 3 bases, with 10 bases of the junction left unmatched. CDR3 in amino acids: CASRNAGTAKETQYF. CDR3 bases: TGTGCCAGCAGAAATGCCGGGACAGCCAAAGAGACCCAGTACTTC.

The chain uses TRBV5-1 and TRBJ1-6; 9 bases line up with TRBD1. V gave up 0 bases and J gave up 8 bases; unmatched junction bases: 3. The germline V gene encodes CDR1 SGHRS and CDR2 YFSETQ. This CDR3 comprises 15 residues. The CDR3 is CASSLGRTGDSPLHF. For the CDR3, the DNA is TGCGCCAGCAGCTTGGGAAGGACAGGGGATTCACCCCTCCACTTT.

This rearrangement joins TRBV5-1 to TRBJ2-5; 11 bases align to TRBD2. Germline CDR1 SGHRS, CDR2 YFSETQ. The CDR3 is 15 residues long. The junction had 2 bases not matched to a gene; V was cut back by 0 bases and J by 4 bases. DNA for the CDR3: TGCGCCAGCAGCTTGGGCGGGACTAGCGGAGAGACCCAGTACTTC. It is translated as CASSLGGTSGETQYF.

This chain uses TRBV7-9 with TRBJ1-1; D is ambiguous. Germline V lookup: CDR1 SEHNR, CDR2 FQNEAQ (reference sequence). This CDR3 contains 13 residues. V lost 7 bases to trimming and J lost 0 bases, with 9 bases between them. CDR3 in DNA: TGTGCCAGCACCGATAGATTGAACACTGAAGCTTTCTTT. This gives the protein CASTDRLNTEAFF.

This chain connects TRBV6-1 to TRBJ1-3; 7 positions agree with TRBD1. CDR1 is MNHNS, CDR2 SASEGT, per germline. V lost 5 bases to trimming and J lost 3 bases; unmatched junction nucleotides: 10. The CDR3 runs to 16 residues. The CDR3 DNA is TGTGCCAGCAGTAACCGACAGGGCCGAGGTGGAAACACCATATATTTT. Its protein is CASSNRQGRGGNTIYF.

The chain employs TRBV7-2 and TRBJ2-7; D is unclear. V dropped 6 bases and J dropped 2 bases, with 11 bases sitting between them. CDR3 length equals 13 residues. Germline V gene sequence: CDR1 SGHTA, CDR2 FQGNSA. This chain's CDR3 is CASSSTNAYEQYF. CDR3 in DNA: TGTGCCAGCAGTTCAACAAATGCCTACGAGCAGTACTTC.

CDR3 sequence reads: CATSRDPTDNEKLFF. CDR3 coding DNA: TGTGCCACCAGCAGAGATCCGACAGATAATGAAAAACTGTTTTTT. The chain combines TRBV15 with TRBJ1-4; perhaps TRBD1 as D (5 bases). Per germline, CDR1 LNHNV and CDR2 YYDKDF (reference sequence). V shed 0 bases and J shed 4 bases, with 9 bases lying between them. This CDR3 has 15 amino acids.

This clonotype occurred many times. The chain couples TRBV5-1 to TRBJ1-4, with 7 nucleotides matching TRBD1. From germline, CDR1 is SGHRS and CDR2 YFSETQ. V lost 4 bases and J lost 5; bases outside the gene matches: 11. There are 16 residues in the CDR3. The DNA for the CDR3 is TGCGCCAGCAGCCAACTCAGGACAGGCCCAAATGAAAAACTGTTTTTT. Its protein is CASSQLRTGPNEKLFF.

In its sample, this clonotype was seen many times. The rearrangement uses TRBV12-3 or TRBV12-4 and TRBJ2-5; 14 bases line up with TRBD2. V trimming: 6 bases; J trimming: 0 bases; junction bases outside the gene matches: 6. CDR3 length: 17 residues. The CDR3 DNA sequence: TGTGCCAGCAGAGGGACTAGCGGGGGCCCAAACCAAGAGACCCAGTACTTC. Translating it yields CASRGTSGGPNQETQYF.

The J gene is TRBJ2-3, the V gene TRBV4-2; D tentatively reads TRBD1 or TRBD2 (6 bases each). Germline V gene data show CDR1 as LGHNA and CDR2 as YNFKEQ. This CDR3 has 17 amino acids. V lost 4 bases to trimming and J lost 1 base, with 18 bases between them. CDR3 nucleotide sequence: TGTGCCAGCAGCCCCCTCGAGGGGGGCCCTCGCACAGATACGCAGTATTTT. Its protein product is CASSPLEGGPRTDTQYF.

This chain links TRBV7-9 with TRBJ2-1; 9 bases align to TRBD1. The V and J ends lost 5 bases and 7 bases, in that order; junction bases with no gene match: 6. Germline lookup yields CDR1 SEHNR and CDR2 FQNEAQ (reference sequence). The CDR3 is 14 residues long. CDR3 sequence (DNA): TGTGCCAGCAGCACAAGGACAGGGGAGAATGAGCAGTTCTTC. Translating it yields CASSTRTGENEQFF.

The chain joins TRBV21-1 to TRBJ2-1; the table's D call, TRBD2, has no DNA check behind it. TRBV21-1 is a documented pseudogene. The CDR3 has 20 amino acids. The DNA for the CDR3 is TGTGCCAGCAGCAAAGGGACTAGAACTACCAAAACTTACTCCTACAATGAGCAGTTCTTC. The encoded protein is CASSKGTRTTKTYSYNEQFF.

This clonotype has more than one count but fewer than ten. The J gene is TRBJ1-5, the V gene TRBV7-6, with D unresolved. Trimming took off 3 bases at V and 4 bases at J, with 10 bases between the two ends. Per germline, CDR1 SGHVS and CDR2 FNYEAQ. The CDR3 covers 14 residues. The DNA for the CDR3 is TGTGCCAGCAGCTTGCTTCTGGGGAATCAGCCCCAGCATTTT. Protein: CASSLLLGNQPQHF.

J is TRBJ2-7 and V is TRBV11-2, with D possibly matching TRBD1 (5 bases). CDR1 and CDR2 from the germline V gene are SGHAT and FQNNGV. The V end was cut by 2 bases, the J end by 6 bases, with 20 bases between. The CDR3 loop spans 16 amino acids. The CDR3 coding sequence is TGTGCCAGCAGCTTACCCCCAGGGTCGATCAGATCCGAGCAGTACTTC. Amino acids: CASSLPPGSIRSEQYF.

The table lists this clonotype with a few counts. V and J are TRBV4-1 and TRBJ2-5; 9 positions match TRBD2. With 1 base clipped from V and 5 bases from J, the junction kept 5 bases outside the gene matches. This CDR3 region has 15 residues. Germline CDR1 and CDR2: MGHRA and YSYEKL. CDR3 nucleotides: TGCGCCAGCAGCCAAGCGACTAGCGGCCGCGAGACCCAGTACTTC. This sequence encodes CASSQATSGRETQYF.

The rearrangement uses TRBV7-9 and TRBJ2-1; no clear D gene. V was pared by 4 bases and J by 1 base, with 11 bases between. CDR1 is SEHNR, CDR2 FQNEAQ, per germline (reference sequence). The CDR3 spans 15 residues. The CDR3 protein is CASSSLYVSYNEQFF. The CDR3 nucleotides are TGTGCCAGCAGCTCCTTATACGTTTCCTACAATGAGCAGTTCTTC.

The chain joins TRBV6-2 or TRBV6-3 to TRBJ1-5; the match to TRBD1 covers 8 bases. The germline V gene has CDR1 MNHEY and CDR2 SVGEGT. The CDR3 runs 16 residues. Trimming removed 7 bases from V and 3 bases from J; junction bases left unmatched: 11. Here the CDR3 reads CASNPDRAFSNQPQHF. The DNA for the CDR3 is TGTGCCAGCAATCCGGACAGGGCTTTTTCCAATCAGCCCCAGCATTTT.

In its sample, this clonotype was seen a few times. The gene calls are TRBV5-1 and TRBJ1-6; the D gene is possibly TRBD1 (5 bases). This CDR3 has 15 residues. The V and J ends lost 4 bases and 5 bases respectively, with 13 bases between them. The germline V gene has CDR1 SGHRS and CDR2 YFSETQ. The CDR3 nucleotides are TGCGCCAGCAGCCCACGCCGACAGAATAATTCACCCCTCCACTTT. It translates to CASSPRRQNNSPLHF. The variable domain in full, completed from reference TRBV5-1 and TRBJ1-6, reads KAGVTQTPRYLIKTRGQQVTLSCSPISGHRSVSWYQQTPGQGLQFLFEYFSETQRNKGNFPGRFSGRQFSNSRSEMNVSTLELGDSALYLCASSPRRQNNSPLHFGNGTRLTVT.

This clonotype came up a few times. The CDR3 region has the DNA TGCAGTGCTAAACTAGCGGGACGGCCTGAGCAGTTCTTC. It is translated as CSAKLAGRPEQFF. The chain uses TRBV20-1 and TRBJ2-1, with 10 bases aligning to TRBD2. Germline values: CDR1 DFQATT, CDR2 SNEGSKA (reference sequence). The CDR3 sequence is 13 residues long. V lost 4 bases and J lost 9; bases outside the gene matches: 6.

This clonotype came up a few times. This chain connects TRBV6-5 to TRBJ1-1, with D maybe TRBD1 (5 bases). V lost 6 bases to trimming and J lost 1 base, with 18 bases between them. Germline assignment: CDR1 MNHEY and CDR2 SVGAGI. The CDR3 runs to 16 residues. CDR3 sequence (DNA): TGTGCCAGCAGCTACAAGGGCGGGACCGCGAACACTGAAGCTTTCTTT. It is translated as CASSYKGGTANTEAFF.

This chain uses TRBV6-5 with TRBJ2-5; the D gene is possibly TRBD1 (6 bases). Germline CDR1 reads MNHEY; CDR2 reads SVGAGI. The CDR3 length is 14 residues. V gave up 0 bases and J gave up 1 base, with 6 bases separating them. CDR3 sequence reads: CASSYSDSQETQYF. For the CDR3, the DNA is TGTGCCAGCAGTTACTCGGACAGCCAAGAGACCCAGTACTTC.